A selection of T cell receptor beta chains follows, all from one sample in a study of blood T cell repertoires in COVID-19. TCRdb's copy holds only in-frame clones and misses some; the assay was immunoSEQ multiplex PCR. The table lists 150,000 to 200,000 clones, 84% of them singletons. Sequencing was carried out using peripheral blood. The receptor source for this set is a man younger than 35 with active or convalescent COVID-19. The CDR3 runs from the conserved cysteine through the conserved F or W. A D gene is named only where the DNA matches it firmly. Clone size is not always given. Where it is, it says once, few, many or a class for expanded clones.

>-|-|TRBV19|TRBJ2-3
CASSIGQGQADTQYF
TGTGCCAGTAGTATCGGTCAGGGGCAGGCAGATACGCAGTATTTT
>-|-|TRBV11-3|TRBJ1-1
CASSWGTSEAFF
TGTGCCAGCAGCTGGGGGACAAGTGAAGCTTTCTTT
>TRBD1|-|TRBV11-2|TRBJ1-2
CASSLVFRRQGNYGYTF
TGTGCCAGCAGCTTAGTTTTCCGGAGACAGGGGAACTATGGCTACACCTTC
>TRBD1|-|TRBV5-1|TRBJ1-1
CASSTMTGMNTEAFF
TGCGCCAGCAGCACCATGACAGGGATGAACACTGAAGCTTTCTTT
>TRBD2|-|TRBV11-2|TRBJ2-7
CASTGLAESSYEQYF
TGTGCCAGCACCGGACTAGCGGAGAGCTCCTACGAGCAGTACTTC
>-|-|TRBV19|TRBJ2-7
CASSISPKTGEQYF
TGTGCCAGTAGTATAAGCCCCAAAACGGGGGAGCAGTACTTC
>-|-|TRBV13|TRBJ2-4
CASSLGNNLAKNIQYF
TGTGCCAGCAGCTTAGGCAACAACCTAGCCAAAAACATTCAGTACTTC
>-|many|TRBV6-6|TRBJ1-2
CASSYSRGADGYTF
TGTGCCAGCAGTTACTCGCGGGGGGCAGATGGCTACACCTTC
>TRBD1|few|TRBV5-6|TRBJ1-1
CASSITGVKTLGAFF
TGTGCCAGCAGCATTACAGGGGTTAAAACGTTGGGAGCTTTCTTT
>-|-|TRBV5-1|TRBJ2-3
CASSLVRGTDTQYF
TGCGCCAGCAGCTTGGTCAGGGGCACAGATACGCAGTATTTT
>-|-|TRBV13|TRBJ2-7
CASSLGEIPSYEQYF
TGTGCCAGCAGCTTAGGCGAGATACCTTCCTACGAGCAGTACTTC
>TRBD2|-|TRBV6-6|TRBJ2-5
CASSRTSGEPGGETQYF
TGTGCCAGCAGTCGGACTAGCGGGGAACCCGGAGGGGAGACCCAGTACTTC
>-|-|TRBV5-5|TRBJ1-1
CASTKITAHTEAFF
TGTGCCAGCACGAAAATTACAGCACACACTGAAGCTTTCTTT
>TRBD1|once|TRBV19|TRBJ2-3
CASSIAPWTGGGDTQYF
TGTGCCAGTAGTATAGCGCCCTGGACAGGGGGCGGCGATACGCAGTATTTT
>-|-|TRBV6-5|TRBJ2-7
CASTPRDLHPEQYF
TGTGCCAGCACCCCCCGAGACTTACACCCCGAGCAGTACTTC
>TRBD2|-|TRBV18|TRBJ2-7
CASSRDYRPDEQYF
TGTGCCAGCTCTCGGGACTATCGACCCGACGAGCAGTACTTC
>-|few|TRBV19|TRBJ1-5
CASSMGLALDVPQHF
TGTGCCAGTAGTATGGGTTTGGCACTAGATGTTCCCCAGCATTTT
>-|-|TRBV7-2|TRBJ2-1
CASSLSSQVSYNEQFF
TGTGCCAGCAGCTTATCTTCTCAGGTTAGCTACAATGAGCAGTTCTTC
>-|-|TRBV10-2|TRBJ1-6
CASSETVNSPLHF
TGCGCCAGCAGTGAGACAGTTAATTCACCCCTCCACTTT
>-|-|TRBV2|TRBJ1-4
CASRIAQGSTNEKLFF
TGTGCCAGCAGGATAGCCCAGGGGTCGACTAATGAAAAACTGTTTTTT
>TRBD1|-|TRBV7-9|TRBJ2-7
CASSLAAGQGAYEQYF
TGTGCCAGCAGCTTAGCCGCCGGACAGGGGGCCTACGAGCAGTACTTC
>TRBD1|-|TRBV7-9|TRBJ2-7
CASSLGTGGSYEQYF
TGTGCCAGCAGCTTAGGAACAGGGGGCTCCTACGAGCAGTACTTC
>TRBD1|-|TRBV5-5|TRBJ1-4
CASSSGAGGRNEKLFF
TGTGCCAGCAGCTCCGGGGCAGGGGGCCGGAATGAAAAACTGTTTTTT
>-|-|TRBV11-2|TRBJ2-1
CASSLGAARLQLF
TGTGCCAGCAGCTTAGGGGCGGCCAGACTACAGCTCTTC
>-|-|TRBV4-3|TRBJ2-7
CASSQARGQPYEQYF
TGCGCCAGCAGTCAAGCTCGGGGACAACCTTACGAGCAGTACTTC
>TRBD1|-|TRBV19|TRBJ2-5
CASSWTGGPQETQYF
TGTGCCAGTAGTTGGACAGGGGGCCCTCAAGAGACCCAGTACTTC
>-|-|TRBV18|TRBJ1-1
CASSPRDRLEAFF
TGTGCCAGCTCACCACGAGACAGGCTTGAAGCTTTCTTT
>TRBD2|-|TRBV2|TRBJ2-5
CATSLAGVETQYF
TGTGCCACCTCTCTAGCGGGGGTAGAGACCCAGTACTTC
>TRBD2|-|TRBV11-3|TRBJ2-2
CASSPGGYDTGELFF
TGTGCCAGCAGTCCCGGGGGGTACGACACCGGGGAGCTGTTTTTT
>-|few|TRBV4-3|TRBJ1-1
CASSREIGLIEAFF
TGCGCCAGCAGCCGGGAGATCGGGCTGATTGAAGCTTTCTTT
>TRBD1|-|TRBV14|TRBJ2-7
CASSQGQGLEQYF
TGTGCCAGCAGCCAAGGACAGGGGCTCGAGCAGTACTTC